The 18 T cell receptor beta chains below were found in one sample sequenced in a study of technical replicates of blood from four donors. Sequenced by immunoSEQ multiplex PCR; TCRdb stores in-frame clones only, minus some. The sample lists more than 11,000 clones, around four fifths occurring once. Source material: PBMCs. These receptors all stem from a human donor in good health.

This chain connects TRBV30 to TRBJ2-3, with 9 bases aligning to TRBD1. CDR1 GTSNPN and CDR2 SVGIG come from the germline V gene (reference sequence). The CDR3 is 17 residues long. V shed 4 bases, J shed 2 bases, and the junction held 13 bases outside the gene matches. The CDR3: CAWTAEPGTGNTDTQYF. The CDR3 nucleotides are TGTGCCTGGACCGCCGAGCCCGGGACAGGGAACACAGATACGCAGTATTTT.

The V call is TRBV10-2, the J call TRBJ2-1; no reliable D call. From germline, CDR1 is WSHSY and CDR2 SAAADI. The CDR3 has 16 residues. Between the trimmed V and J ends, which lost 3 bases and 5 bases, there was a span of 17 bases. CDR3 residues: CASSDGSVRFNNEQFF. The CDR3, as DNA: TGCGCCAGCAGTGACGGGTCCGTGCGGTTCAACAATGAGCAGTTCTTC.

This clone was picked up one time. The CDR3 reads CASSPGVRTGVETQYF. The CDR3 DNA reads as TGTGCCAGCAGCCCAGGCGTCAGGACAGGGGTAGAGACCCAGTACTTC. V and J are TRBV14 and TRBJ2-5; 9 nucleotides line up with TRBD1. Germline CDR1 reads SGHDN; CDR2 reads FVKESK. The CDR3 totals 16 residues. The ends lost 4 bases at V and 4 bases at J; junction bases unmatched: 10.

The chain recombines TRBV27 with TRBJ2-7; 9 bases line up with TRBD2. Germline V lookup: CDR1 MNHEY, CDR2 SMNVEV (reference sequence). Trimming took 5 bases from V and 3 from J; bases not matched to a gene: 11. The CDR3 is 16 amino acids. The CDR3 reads CASSLLAGGRDYEQYF. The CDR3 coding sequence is TGTGCCAGCAGTCTGCTCGCGGGAGGGAGGGACTACGAGCAGTACTTC.

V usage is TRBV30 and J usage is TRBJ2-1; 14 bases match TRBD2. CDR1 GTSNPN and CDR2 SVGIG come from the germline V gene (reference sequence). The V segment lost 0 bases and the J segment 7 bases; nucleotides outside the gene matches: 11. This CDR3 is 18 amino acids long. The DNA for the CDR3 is TGTGCCTGGAGTGTGGGTGGGACTAGCGGGAGCCCTGAGAATGAGCAGTTCTTC. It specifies CAWSVGGTSGSPENEQFF.

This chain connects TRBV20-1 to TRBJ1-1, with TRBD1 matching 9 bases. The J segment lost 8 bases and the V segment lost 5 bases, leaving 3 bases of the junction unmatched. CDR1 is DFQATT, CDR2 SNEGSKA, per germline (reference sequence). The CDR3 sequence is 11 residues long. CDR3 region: CSALGTGEAFF. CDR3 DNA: TGCAGTGCTTTAGGGACAGGGGAAGCTTTCTTT.

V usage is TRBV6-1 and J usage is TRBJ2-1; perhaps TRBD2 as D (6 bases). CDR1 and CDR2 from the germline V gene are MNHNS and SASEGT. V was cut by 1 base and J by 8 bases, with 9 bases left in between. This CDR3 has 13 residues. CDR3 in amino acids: CASSEVGGYEQFF. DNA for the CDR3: TGTGCCAGCAGTGAAGTCGGGGGTTATGAGCAGTTCTTC.

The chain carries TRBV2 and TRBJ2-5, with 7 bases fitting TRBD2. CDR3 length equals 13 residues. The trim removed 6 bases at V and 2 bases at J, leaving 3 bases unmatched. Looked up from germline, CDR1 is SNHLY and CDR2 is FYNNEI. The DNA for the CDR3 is TGTGCCAGCAGGGATAGCGGGCAAGAGACCCAGTACTTC. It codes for CASRDSGQETQYF.

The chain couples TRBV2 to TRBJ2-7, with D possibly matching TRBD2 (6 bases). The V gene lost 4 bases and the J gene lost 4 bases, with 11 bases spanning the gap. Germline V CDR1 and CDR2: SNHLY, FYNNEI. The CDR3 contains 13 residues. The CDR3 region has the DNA TGTGCCAGCAGTGTTAGCGGTACGTACGAGCAGTACTTC. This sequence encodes CASSVSGTYEQYF.

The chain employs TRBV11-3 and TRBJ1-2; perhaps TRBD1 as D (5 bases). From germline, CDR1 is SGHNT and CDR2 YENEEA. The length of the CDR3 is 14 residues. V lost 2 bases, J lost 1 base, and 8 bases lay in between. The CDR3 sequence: CASSLRGDNYGYTF. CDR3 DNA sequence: TGTGCCAGCAGCTTACGGGGGGATAACTATGGCTACACCTTC.

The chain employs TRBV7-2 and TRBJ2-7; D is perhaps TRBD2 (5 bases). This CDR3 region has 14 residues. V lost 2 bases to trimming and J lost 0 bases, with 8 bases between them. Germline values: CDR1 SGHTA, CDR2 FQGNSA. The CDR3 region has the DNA TGTGCCAGCAGCTTATTCCGGGACTCCTACGAGCAGTACTTC. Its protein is CASSLFRDSYEQYF.

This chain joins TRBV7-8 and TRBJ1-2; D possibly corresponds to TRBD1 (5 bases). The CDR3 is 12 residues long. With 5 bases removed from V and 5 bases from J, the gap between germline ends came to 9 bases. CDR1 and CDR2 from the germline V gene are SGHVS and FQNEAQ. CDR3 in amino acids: CASSPTGYGYTF. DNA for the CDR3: TGTGCCAGCAGCCCCACAGGATATGGCTACACCTTC.

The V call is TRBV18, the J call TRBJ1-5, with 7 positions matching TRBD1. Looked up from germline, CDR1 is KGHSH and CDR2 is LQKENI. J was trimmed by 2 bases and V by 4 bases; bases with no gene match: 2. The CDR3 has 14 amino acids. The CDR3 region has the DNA TGTGCCAGCTCACAGGGGGCAGGCAATCAGCCCCAGCATTTT. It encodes CASSQGAGNQPQHF.

Here the CDR3 reads CASSTPLSTNTGELFF. As DNA, the CDR3 is TGTGCCAGTAGTACCCCTTTGAGTACGAACACCGGGGAGCTGTTTTTT. The genes are TRBV19 and TRBJ2-2; D is unresolved. The germline V and J ends were trimmed by 4 bases and 0 bases, with 12 bases remaining between them. This CDR3 has 16 amino acids. CDR1 and CDR2 (germline): LNHDA, SQIVND (reference sequence).

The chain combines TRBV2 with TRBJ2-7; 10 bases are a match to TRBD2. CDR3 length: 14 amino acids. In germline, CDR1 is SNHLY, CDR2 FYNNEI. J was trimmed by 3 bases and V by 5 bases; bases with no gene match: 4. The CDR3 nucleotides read TGTGCCAGCAGTTGGTCTAGCGGGAGCTACGAGCAGTACTTC. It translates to CASSWSSGSYEQYF.

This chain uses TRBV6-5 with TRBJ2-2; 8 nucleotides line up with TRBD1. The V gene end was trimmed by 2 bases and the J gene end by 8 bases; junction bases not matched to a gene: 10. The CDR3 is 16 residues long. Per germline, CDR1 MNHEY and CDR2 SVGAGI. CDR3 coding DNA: TGTGCCAGCAGTTACGAGACAGGGGTCCCAGGGGGGGAGCTGTTTTTT. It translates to CASSYETGVPGGELFF.

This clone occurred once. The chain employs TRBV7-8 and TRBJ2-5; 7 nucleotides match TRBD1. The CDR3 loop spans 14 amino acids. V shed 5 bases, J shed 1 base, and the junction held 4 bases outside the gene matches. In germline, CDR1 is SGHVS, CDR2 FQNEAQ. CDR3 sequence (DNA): TGTGCCAGCAGCCTTGGGACAGTCCAAGAGACCCAGTACTTC. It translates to CASSLGTVQETQYF.

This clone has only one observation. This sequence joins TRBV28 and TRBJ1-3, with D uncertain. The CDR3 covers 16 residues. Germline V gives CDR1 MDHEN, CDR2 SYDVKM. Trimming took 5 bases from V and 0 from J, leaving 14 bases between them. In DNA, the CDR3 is TGTGCCAGCAGTGCCTCTATTCGGGTCTCTGGAAACACCATATATTTT. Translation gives CASSASIRVSGNTIYF.